The present T cell receptor (beta chain) was sequenced within a study of response to subunit inactivated influenza vaccine. Study results and caveats: T cells newly recruited by each seasonal influenza vaccination are few, the authors suggested.

This clonotype showed up just once. As yet, its antigen is unknown. MiXCR was run by TCRdb on the RT-PCR reads, yielding one entry per CDR3 protein. The repertoire holds approximately 500,000 distinct CDR3 sequences, roughly 13% seen once, with about 12% in the top ten. V gave up 2 bases and J gave up 7 bases; unmatched junction bases: 7. The CDR3 has 15 residues. The source of this sequence is a man over 45 who received an inactivated influenza vaccine. The specimen was PBMCs from blood, collected more than 35 days after vaccination. The chain joins TRBV12-3 or TRBV12-4 to TRBJ2-1; 8 positions agree with TRBD2. The CDR3 nucleotides read TGTGCCAGCAGTTTATCGGGGGGGGCGAGGAATGAGCAGTTCTTC. The encoded protein is CASSLSGGARNEQFF.